The clone carrying this T cell receptor (beta chain) has a count of ten or more. What it binds is unknown. According to the study, TCR beta libraries were built with iRepertoire HTBI primers and CDR3-region Arm-PCR. TCRdb independently ran MiXCR on the multiplex PCR reads; one entry per CDR3 protein. The data show 250,000 or so distinct CDR3 sequences, 20% seen once. This specimen comes from a study of regulatory T cells in long-lasting Graves disease. In the study overall: Prior antithyroid drug treatment in newly diagnosed Graves' patients lasted under 3 months. Findings and limits, study-wide: Persistent disease preferred TRBV28, TRBJ1-2 and TRBJ2-5. Less diverse TCR repertoires were seen in persistent Graves' patients than in newly diagnosed ones.

The ends were cut back, 1 base at V and 4 bases at J, with 7 bases in the middle. The germline CDR1 and CDR2 sequences are MNHEY and SMNVEV (reference sequence). The CDR3 consists of 13 residues. The time point here: newly diagnosed GD, antithyroid drugs for less than 3 months. PBMC RNA was the source of the TCR library. The chain recombines TRBV27 with TRBJ1-2; D gene ambiguous. This sample comprised peripheral blood mononuclear cells (PBMCs), obtained at new diagnosis, from a patient treated with antithyroid drugs. This TCR derives from a female donor with Graves disease. CDR3 protein: CASSLYGVYGYTF. The CDR3, as DNA: TGTGCCAGCAGTTTATATGGGGTCTATGGCTACACCTTC.